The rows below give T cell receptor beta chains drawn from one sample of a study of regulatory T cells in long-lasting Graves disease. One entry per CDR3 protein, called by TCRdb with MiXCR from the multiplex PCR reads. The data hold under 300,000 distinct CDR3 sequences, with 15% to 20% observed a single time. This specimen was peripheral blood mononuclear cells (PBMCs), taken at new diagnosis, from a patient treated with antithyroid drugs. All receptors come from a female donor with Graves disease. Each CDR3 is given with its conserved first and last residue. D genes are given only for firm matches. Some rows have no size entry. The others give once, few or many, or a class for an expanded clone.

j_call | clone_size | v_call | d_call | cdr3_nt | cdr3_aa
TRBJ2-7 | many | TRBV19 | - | TGTGCCAGTAGTAAACAGGGATCCCCCAAGCAGTACTTC | CASSKQGSPKQYF
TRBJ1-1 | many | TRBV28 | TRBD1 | TGTGCCAGCAGTTTACTCGACAGGGGAAACACTGAAGCTTTCTTT | CASSLLDRGNTEAFF
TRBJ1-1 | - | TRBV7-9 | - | TGTGCCAGCAGCTTAGGATCGTGCACTGAAGCTTTCTTT | CASSLGSCTEAFF
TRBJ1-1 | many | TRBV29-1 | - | TGCAGCGTTGAATTGGCTTTAGTTGCTTTCTTT | CSVELALVAFF
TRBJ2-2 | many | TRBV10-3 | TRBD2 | TGTGCCACGGGGACTAGCGGGCCCGGGGAGCTGTTTTTT | CATGTSGPGELFF
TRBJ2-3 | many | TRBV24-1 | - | TGTGCCACCAGGCCGGGCGGGAGGACAGGGGATACGCAGTATTTT | CATRPGGRTGDTQYF
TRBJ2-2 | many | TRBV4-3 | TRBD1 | TGCGCCAGCAGCCAGGACAGGTACACCGGGGAGCTGTTTTTT | CASSQDRYTGELFF
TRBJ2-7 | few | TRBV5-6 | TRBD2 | TGTGCCAGCAGCTTGCCTAGCGGGAGGGCCGGGTACGAGCAGTACTTC | CASSLPSGRAGYEQYF
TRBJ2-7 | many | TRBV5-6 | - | TGTGCCAGCAGCTTGGAGCTCTACGAGCAGTACTTC | CASSLELYEQYF
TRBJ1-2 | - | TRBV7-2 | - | TGTGCCAGCAGCTTAAACGGGGGCGGTTATGGCTACACCTTC | CASSLNGGGYGYTF
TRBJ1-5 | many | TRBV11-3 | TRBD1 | TGTGCCAGCAGCCCAGCCGAGGGTTTCAGGGGGCCATATAGCAATCAGCCCCAGCATTTT | CASSPAEGFRGPYSNQPQHF
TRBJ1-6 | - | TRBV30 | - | TGTGCCGGGACCGCCGGGACTAATAATTCACCCCTCCACTTT | CAGTAGTNNSPLHF
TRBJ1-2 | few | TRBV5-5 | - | TGTGCCAGCAGACGTGACACCGTCTATGGCTACACCTTC | CASRRDTVYGYTF
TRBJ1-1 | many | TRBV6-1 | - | TGTGCCAGCAGTGAACAAGGAATAGACACTGAAGCTTTCTTT | CASSEQGIDTEAFF
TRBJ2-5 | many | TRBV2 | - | TGTGCCAGCAGTCGCGACGGGAGCTATGAGACCCAGTACTTC | CASSRDGSYETQYF
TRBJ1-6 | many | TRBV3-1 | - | TGTGCCAGCAGCGGCACCCACTATAATTCACCCCTCCACTTT | CASSGTHYNSPLHF
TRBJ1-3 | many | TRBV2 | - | TGTGCCAGCAGGACCGCTGTTTACGGCTTCTCTGGAAACACCATATATTTT | CASRTAVYGFSGNTIYF
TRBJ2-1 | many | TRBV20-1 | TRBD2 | TGCAGTGCTAGAAGGGCGGGAGGGGTCAATGAGCAGCTCTTC | CSARRAGGVNEQLF